The entry below describes one TCR beta chain. The antigen remains undetermined. Enrollment shut out patients with autoimmune disease history or systemic immunosuppression. This record belongs to a study of OX40 agonist ivuxolimab in advanced cancers. For the study at large: Three patients, one with hepatocellular carcinoma and two with cutaneous melanoma, achieved partial responses. Study-wide findings and caveats: Researchers report that CD8+ T cells had, on average, more expanded clones than CD4+. Some of the lowest clonal expansion was seen in partial responders at 0.1-3.0 mg/kg.

Germline V gives CDR1 SGHTA, CDR2 FQGTGA. Trimming removed 5 bases from V and 7 bases from J, with 14 bases in between. The CDR3 runs 13 residues. Clones were read by immunoSEQ multiplex PCR, and TCRdb kept only the in-frame ones, dropping some. The sample has about 67,000 clones, 70% to 90% seen once; the top ten hold under 2.5%. The rearrangement links TRBV7-3 to TRBJ1-1, with D maybe TRBD1 (6 bases). The source material was CD4+ or CD8+ T cells sorted from blood, sampled in a trial of the OX40 agonist ivuxolimab. The receptor was derived from an adult with an advanced solid tumor such as melanoma, head and neck, liver or kidney cancer. Written as DNA, the CDR3 is TGTGCCAGCAGCCAATCCGGGGGCGGTGAAGCTTTCTTT. Translation: CASSQSGGGEAFF.